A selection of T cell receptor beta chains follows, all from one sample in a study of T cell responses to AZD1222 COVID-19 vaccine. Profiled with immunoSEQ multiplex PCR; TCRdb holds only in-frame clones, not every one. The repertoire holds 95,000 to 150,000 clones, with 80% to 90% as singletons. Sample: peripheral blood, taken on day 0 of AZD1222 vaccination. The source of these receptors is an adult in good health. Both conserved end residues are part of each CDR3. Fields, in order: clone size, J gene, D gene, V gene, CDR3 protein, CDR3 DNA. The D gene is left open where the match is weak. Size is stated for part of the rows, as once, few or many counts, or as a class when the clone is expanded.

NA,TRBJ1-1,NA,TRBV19,CASSISGTLGTEAFF,TGTGCCAGTAGTATTTCAGGGACTCTGGGCACTGAAGCTTTCTTT
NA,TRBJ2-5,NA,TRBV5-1,CASSPSGEVQETQYF,TGCGCCAGCAGCCCCTCGGGAGAGGTGCAAGAGACCCAGTACTTC
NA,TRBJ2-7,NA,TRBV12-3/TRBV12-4,CASSLAVYEQYF,TGTGCCAGCAGTTTAGCGGTCTACGAGCAGTACTTC
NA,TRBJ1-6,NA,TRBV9,CASSPRAGSYNSPLHF,TGTGCCAGCAGCCCGAGGGCAGGGAGCTATAATTCACCCCTCCACTTT
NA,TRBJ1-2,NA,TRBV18,CASSPGRSPGTWTYGYTF,TGTGCCAGCTCACCCGGCCGCTCACCAGGGACGTGGACCTATGGCTACACCTTC
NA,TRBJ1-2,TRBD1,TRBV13,CASSLTGALGYGYTF,TGTGCCAGCAGCCTCACAGGGGCCCTAGGATATGGCTACACCTTC
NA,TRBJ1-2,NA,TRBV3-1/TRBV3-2,CASSGERSYGYTF,TGTGCCAGCAGCGGAGAACGGTCCTATGGCTACACCTTC
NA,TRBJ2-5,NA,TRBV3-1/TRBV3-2,CASSQRASVGRETQYF,TGTGCCAGCAGCCAACGAGCGTCGGTAGGTCGGGAGACCCAGTACTTC
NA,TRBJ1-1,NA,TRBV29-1,CSVESRWGLQDTEAFF,TGCAGCGTTGAATCTAGGTGGGGGCTGCAGGACACTGAAGCTTTCTTT
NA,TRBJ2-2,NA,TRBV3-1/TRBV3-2,CASSLGGGVTGELFF,TGTGCCAGCAGCCTAGGGGGCGGGGTCACCGGGGAGCTGTTTTTT
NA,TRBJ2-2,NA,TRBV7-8,CASSLGFGENTGELFF,TGTGCCAGCAGCTTAGGGTTCGGCGAAAACACCGGGGAGCTGTTTTTT
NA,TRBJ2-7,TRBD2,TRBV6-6,CASSSPGGSTRSHSYEQYF,TGTGCCAGCAGCTCCCCGGGCGGGAGTACTAGGTCCCACTCCTACGAGCAGTACTTC
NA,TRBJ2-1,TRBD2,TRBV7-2,CASSLAGGGGANEQFF,TGTGCCAGCAGCTTAGCGGGTGGCGGGGGGGCAAATGAGCAGTTCTTC
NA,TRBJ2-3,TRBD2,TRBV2,CASSERAGGQTDTQYF,TGTGCCAGCAGTGAACGAGCGGGAGGCCAAACAGATACGCAGTATTTT
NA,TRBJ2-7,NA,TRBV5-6,CASSTGYSPYEQYF,TGTGCCAGCAGTACAGGGTACAGCCCCTACGAGCAGTACTTC
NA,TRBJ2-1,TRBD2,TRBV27,CASKGTSYNEQFF,TGTGCCAGCAAGGGGACTAGCTACAATGAGCAGTTCTTC
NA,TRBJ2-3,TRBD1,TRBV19,CASSRTGVGTDTQYF,TGTGCCAGTAGTCGTACAGGGGTTGGGACAGATACGCAGTATTTT
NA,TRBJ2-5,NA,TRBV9,CASNIRGLYQETQYF,TGTGCCAGCAATATTCGGGGGTTATATCAAGAGACCCAGTACTTC
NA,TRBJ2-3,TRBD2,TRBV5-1,CASSDTSGSTDTQYF,TGCGCCAGCAGCGACACTAGCGGGAGCACAGATACGCAGTATTTT
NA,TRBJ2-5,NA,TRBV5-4,CASSLSLEGRETQYF,TGTGCCAGCAGCTTGAGTCTAGAGGGCCGAGAGACCCAGTACTTC
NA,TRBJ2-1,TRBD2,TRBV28,CASSQTSGGYNEQFF,TGTGCCAGCAGTCAGACTAGCGGGGGTTACAATGAGCAGTTCTTC
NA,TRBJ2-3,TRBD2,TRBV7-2,CASRRLGREDTQYF,TGTGCCAGCAGGCGACTAGGGCGGGAGGATACGCAGTATTTT
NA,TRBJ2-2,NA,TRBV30,CAWSGTGPGELFF,TGTGCCTGGAGTGGGACGGGGCCCGGGGAGCTGTTTTTT
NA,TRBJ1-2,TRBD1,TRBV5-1,CASSPDRGDDYGYTF,TGCGCCAGCAGCCCCGACAGGGGAGACGACTATGGCTACACCTTC
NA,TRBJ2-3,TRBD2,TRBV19,CASMTSGKAQYF,TGTGCCAGTATGACAAGCGGGAAGGCGCAGTATTTT
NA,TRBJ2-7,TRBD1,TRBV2,CASSLTGQGAYEQYF,TGTGCCAGCAGCCTAACGGGACAGGGAGCCTACGAGCAGTACTTC
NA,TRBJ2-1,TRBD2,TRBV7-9,CASSLGLAGTNEQFF,TGTGCCAGCAGCCTGGGACTAGCGGGAACCAATGAGCAGTTCTTC
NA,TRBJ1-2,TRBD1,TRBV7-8,CASSHRDSYYGYTF,TGTGCCAGCAGCCATAGGGACAGTTACTATGGCTACACCTTC
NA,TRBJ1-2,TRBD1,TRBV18,CASSRLTGAGGYTF,TGTGCCAGCTCACGCCTGACAGGGGCGGGTGGCTACACCTTC
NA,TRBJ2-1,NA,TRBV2,CASTREGNLEQFF,TGTGCCAGCACCAGAGAGGGCAACCTTGAGCAGTTCTTC
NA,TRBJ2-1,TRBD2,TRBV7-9,CASSSLAGGPREQFF,TGTGCCAGCAGCTCTCTAGCGGGAGGGCCGAGGGAGCAGTTCTTC
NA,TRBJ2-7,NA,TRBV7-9,CASSRSQGVKYEQYF,TGTGCCAGCAGCCGTTCCCAAGGGGTGAAATACGAGCAGTACTTC
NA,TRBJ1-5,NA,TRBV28,CASSLSRQPQHF,TGTGCCAGCAGTCTCTCCAGGCAGCCCCAGCATTTT
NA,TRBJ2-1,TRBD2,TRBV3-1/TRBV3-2,CASSQVPSGGWDEQFF,TGTGCCAGCAGCCAAGTCCCTAGCGGGGGTTGGGATGAGCAGTTCTTC
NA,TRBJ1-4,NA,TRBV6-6,CASSPSTGEKLFF,TGTGCCAGCAGTCCATCGACTGGAGAAAAACTGTTTTTT
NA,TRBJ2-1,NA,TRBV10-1,CASAGTGVSDNEQFF,TGCGCCAGCGCTGGAACGGGAGTGAGTGACAATGAGCAGTTCTTC
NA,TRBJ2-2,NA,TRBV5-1,CASSLVLVTGGELFF,TGCGCCAGCAGCTTGGTCTTAGTAACGGGCGGGGAGCTGTTTTTT
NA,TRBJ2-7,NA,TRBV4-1,CASSQERDGPYEQYF,TGCGCCAGCAGCCAAGAGAGGGACGGACCCTACGAGCAGTACTTC
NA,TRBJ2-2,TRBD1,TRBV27,CASSLVRRGTGELFF,TGTGCCAGCAGTTTAGTTCGCAGGGGGACCGGGGAGCTGTTTTTT
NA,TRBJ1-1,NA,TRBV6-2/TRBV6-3,CASSYSWVAAFF,TGTGCCAGCAGTTACTCTTGGGTCGCGGCTTTCTTT
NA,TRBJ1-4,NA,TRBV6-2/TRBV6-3,CASSRFAATNEKLFF,TGTGCCAGCAGTCGCTTCGCTGCAACTAATGAAAAACTGTTTTTT
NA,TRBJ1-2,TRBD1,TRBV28,CASSLSGTGSGYTF,TGTGCCAGCAGTTTATCCGGGACAGGGAGCGGCTACACCTTC
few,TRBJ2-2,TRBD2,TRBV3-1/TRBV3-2,CASGGSGTNTGELFF,TGTGCCAGCGGGGGGAGCGGGACCAACACCGGGGAGCTGTTTTTT
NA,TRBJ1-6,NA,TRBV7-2,CASTTGNSPLHF,TGTGCCAGCACCACGGGTAATTCACCCCTCCACTTT
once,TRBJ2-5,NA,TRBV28,CASSLSWSQETQYF,TGTGCCAGCAGTTTAAGCTGGTCCCAAGAGACCCAGTACTTC
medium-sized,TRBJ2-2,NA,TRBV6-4,CASSDSAEIGELFF,TGTGCCAGCAGTGACTCAGCAGAGATCGGGGAGCTGTTTTTT
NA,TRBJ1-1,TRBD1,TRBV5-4,CASSSAGTGGRNTEAFF,TGTGCCAGCAGCTCCGCGGGGACAGGGGGCCGAAACACTGAAGCTTTCTTT
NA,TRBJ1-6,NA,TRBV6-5,CASSYRKGHNNSPLHF,TGTGCCAGCAGTTACCGGAAGGGACATAATAATTCACCCCTCCACTTT
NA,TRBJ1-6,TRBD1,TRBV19,CASSKGYGGTGNSPLHF,TGTGCCAGTAGTAAAGGTTACGGGGGGACAGGAAATTCACCCCTCCACTTT
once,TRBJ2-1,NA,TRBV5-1,CASSFTVAPTKGEQFF,TGCGCCAGCAGCTTCACCGTAGCCCCAACCAAAGGTGAGCAGTTCTTC
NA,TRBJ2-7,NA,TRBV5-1,CASSLGGSVSYEQYF,TGCGCCAGCAGCTTGGGAGGGTCAGTCTCCTACGAGCAGTACTTC
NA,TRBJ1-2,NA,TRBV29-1,CSTVPGYTF,TGCAGCACAGTCCCGGGCTACACCTTC
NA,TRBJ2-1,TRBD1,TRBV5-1,CASSLGQGVNEQFF,TGCGCCAGCAGCTTGGGGCAGGGGGTCAATGAGCAGTTCTTC